This TCR beta chain was observed in a study of control samples from healthy donors and cancer patients. Method: immunoSEQ multiplex PCR; TCRdb's copy keeps in-frame clones and lacks some. The sample contains 100,000 to 150,000 clones, about 90% of which appear only once. V trimming: 4 bases; J trimming: 1 base; junction bases outside the gene matches: 0. CDR1 is SNHLY, CDR2 FYNNEI, per germline. This CDR3 comprises 13 residues. V usage is TRBV2 and J usage is TRBJ2-5; 7 bases map to TRBD1. The material sequenced was PBMCs. The clonotype comes from a man between 45 and 60 years old with head and neck cancer. The CDR3 coding sequence is TGTGCCAGCAGTGGGGACAGCCAAGAGACCCAGTACTTC. Encoded protein: CASSGDSQETQYF.